The clone carrying this TCR beta chain was detected ten times or more. Its antigen is as yet unknown. In TCRdb, the 5' RACE reads were re-called with MiXCR into one record per CDR3 protein. The sample yields more than 250,000 distinct CDR3 sequences, around a tenth seen once. The data stem from a study of CD8 T cells in ankylosing spondylitis. General study results and limits: Disease-linked clones displayed a CD8+ phenotype and appeared relatively rarely in peripheral blood.

V lost 9 bases and J lost 2, with 14 bases in between. This CDR3 region has 13 residues. Germline V gives CDR1 SGHRS, CDR2 YFSETQ. Source material: blood, either unsorted or a sorted T cell fraction (not recorded which). The chain couples TRBV5-1 to TRBJ1-1; D is ambiguous. The clonotype originates from a female donor with ankylosing spondylitis or in good health (not recorded which). The CDR3 region has the DNA TGCGCCACCTCCCTCTACGACAACACTGAAGCTTTCTTT. It yields the protein CATSLYDNTEAFF.